The 22 T cell receptor beta chains reported below all come from one sample, sequenced in a study of T cell repertoires in aging, cancer and after chemotherapy. A mixed TRB-A/B primer pool amplified rearranged TRB by multiplex touch-down PCR. TCRdb reprocessed the multiplex PCR reads with MiXCR, giving one entry per CDR3 protein. Of more than 15,000 distinct CDR3 sequences listed, about 50% are singletons. TCR beta rearrangements were amplified from peripheral blood genomic DNA. Input material: blood. These receptors all come from a human donor in good health.

CDR3 DNA: TGTGCCAGCAGAACTAGCGGAACCAATGAGCAGTTCTTC. It encodes CASRTSGTNEQFF. The V call is TRBV27, the J call TRBJ2-1, with 8 bases matching TRBD2. The CDR3 runs to 13 residues. The J segment lost 6 bases and the V segment lost 6 bases, leaving 4 bases of the junction unmatched. Germline assignment: CDR1 MNHEY and CDR2 SMNVEV (reference sequence).

This clonotype has more than one count but fewer than ten. CDR3 DNA: TGTGCCAGCAGTTACTCCCCAACCTACGAGCAGTACTTC. The encoded protein is CASSYSPTYEQYF. The V call is TRBV6-5, the J call TRBJ2-7; no firm D call. The CDR3 is 13 residues long. V lost 0 bases, J lost 2 bases, and 5 bases lay in between. CDR1 is MNHEY, CDR2 SVGAGI, per germline.

The chain recombines TRBV19 with TRBJ2-1; D unresolved. Trimming stripped 4 bases from V and 7 bases from J, with 17 bases between. The V gene's germline CDR1 is LNHDA and CDR2 SQIVND (reference sequence). The CDR3 has 15 amino acids. As DNA, the CDR3 is TGTGCCAGTAGTACGGAGACCCGGCTGGGGAATGAGCAGTTCTTC. Protein sequence: CASSTETRLGNEQFF.

The chain has TRBV7-2 and TRBJ2-7; TRBD2 matches 9 bases. In germline, CDR1 is SGHTA, CDR2 FQGNSA. V was pared by 6 bases and J by 6 bases, with 9 bases of the junction left unmatched. The CDR3 is made up of 14 amino acids. The chain's CDR3 is CASRGSGSLGEQYF. For the CDR3, the DNA is TGTGCCAGCAGGGGTAGCGGGAGTTTGGGCGAGCAGTACTTC.

The chain couples TRBV27 to TRBJ2-1, with 12 positions matching TRBD1. Per the germline V gene, CDR1 is MNHEY and CDR2 is SMNVEV (reference sequence). The CDR3 contains 16 residues. CDR3 sequence: CATHLWGTGGDNEQFF. DNA of the CDR3: TGTGCGACGCACTTGTGGGGGACAGGGGGCGACAATGAGCAGTTCTTC.

V and J are TRBV5-1 and TRBJ2-1; 7 bases are shared with TRBD2. CDR1 is SGHRS and CDR2 is YFSETQ in the germline V gene. The CDR3 is made up of 17 amino acids. Trimming cost V 1 base and J 6 bases; bases outside gene matches: 13. Here the CDR3 reads CASSLNPRSGKSNEQFF. The CDR3 DNA reads as TGCGCCAGCAGCTTGAACCCGAGAAGCGGGAAATCCAATGAGCAGTTCTTC.

This clonotype was recorded once. V usage is TRBV7-3 and J usage is TRBJ2-2; no reliable D call. Trimming shortened V by 5 bases and J by 0 bases, and 10 bases separated the two germline ends. This CDR3 comprises 15 residues. Germline V gives CDR1 SGHTA, CDR2 FQGTGA. The CDR3 sequence: CASSIKPANTGELFF. CDR3 bases: TGTGCCAGCAGCATCAAACCCGCGAACACCGGGGAGCTGTTTTTT.

The rearrangement uses TRBV30 and TRBJ2-1, with 7 bases matching TRBD1. The CDR3 sequence is 15 residues long. The V and J ends lost 0 bases and 4 bases, in that order; junction bases with no gene match: 6. Germline CDR1 GTSNPN, CDR2 SVGIG (reference sequence). In DNA form, the CDR3 reads TGTGCCTGGAGTGTAAGGGGGCCCCTTTACAATGAGCAGTTCTTC. Translation: CAWSVRGPLYNEQFF.

The chain has TRBV27 and TRBJ2-1, with 7 bases lining up with TRBD2. The CDR3 is 13 residues long. Trimming took 9 bases from V and 5 from J; bases not matched to a gene: 7. The germline gives CDR1 MNHEY, CDR2 SMNVEV (reference sequence). CDR3 sequence reads: CASREEFDNEQFF. The CDR3 DNA reads TGTGCCAGTCGGGAGGAGTTCGACAATGAGCAGTTCTTC.

The V and J genes are TRBV6-6 and TRBJ2-1; possible D gene TRBD1, 6 bases. CDR3 length: 19 residues. Trimming took 5 bases from V and 5 from J, leaving 28 bases between them. The germline gives CDR1 MNHNY, CDR2 SVGAGI (reference sequence). The CDR3 nucleotides are TGTGCCAGCAGTGAAGCGGTTGGTAGCAGCGTGGGGGCCAACAATGAGCAGTTCTTC. As protein: CASSEAVGSSVGANNEQFF.

DNA for the CDR3: TGTGCCAGCAGTAACGACAGGGGGAATTCACCCCTCCACTTT. This sequence encodes CASSNDRGNSPLHF. The chain has TRBV6-6 and TRBJ1-6, with TRBD1 identical over 9 bases. The CDR3 runs 14 residues. Germline lookup yields CDR1 MNHNY and CDR2 SVGAGI (reference sequence). V gave up 5 bases and J gave up 7 bases; unmatched junction bases: 3.

The V gene is TRBV5-1, the J gene TRBJ2-3; 13 nucleotides match TRBD2. Germline V gene data show CDR1 as SGHRS and CDR2 as YFSETQ. The CDR3 extends over 15 amino acids. V lost 5 bases to trimming and J lost 4 bases; unmatched junction nucleotides: 4. The CDR3 DNA follows: TGCGCCAGCAGACGGACTAGCGGGGGTTCAGATACGCAGTATTTT. It codes for CASRRTSGGSDTQYF.

V gene TRBV24-1 combines with J gene TRBJ2-5, with 11 nucleotides matching TRBD1. The CDR3 is made up of 16 amino acids. Trimming removed 3 bases from V and 4 bases from J; junction bases left unmatched: 6. Germline assignment: CDR1 KGHDR and CDR2 SFDVKD. DNA of the CDR3: TGTGCCACCAGTGATCCGGGACAGGGGGATGTAGAGACCCAGTACTTC. Amino acids: CATSDPGQGDVETQYF.

V gene TRBV5-4 combines with J gene TRBJ2-5; 9 bases align to TRBD2. CDR3 length: 15 amino acids. Germline values: CDR1 SGHNT, CDR2 YYREEE (reference sequence). The trim removed 5 bases at V and 4 bases at J, leaving 9 bases unmatched. The CDR3 loop reads CASSSGLAGVETQYF. CDR3 bases: TGTGCCAGCAGTTCGGGACTAGCTGGAGTAGAGACCCAGTACTTC.

The chain carries TRBV15 and TRBJ1-6; the D is unclear. V was pared by 5 bases and J by 0 bases, with 17 bases between. Germline lookup yields CDR1 LNHNV and CDR2 YYDKDF (reference sequence). CDR3 length: 18 amino acids. CDR3 sequence reads: CATSRDLAGSSYNSPLHF. Written as DNA, the CDR3 is TGTGCCACCAGCCGTGATTTGGCCGGAAGCTCCTATAATTCACCCCTCCACTTT.

This chain connects TRBV6-4 to TRBJ2-2, with 10 bases identical to TRBD2. Germline V gene sequence: CDR1 MRHNA, CDR2 SNTAGT. V shed 4 bases, J shed 4 bases, and the junction held 0 bases outside the gene matches. The CDR3 is 14 residues long. The CDR3, as DNA: TGTGCCAGCAGTGCTAGCGGGAGCACCGGGGAGCTGTTTTTT. Residues: CASSASGSTGELFF.

J is TRBJ2-3 and V is TRBV12-3 or TRBV12-4, with D tentatively TRBD1 or TRBD2 (6 bases each). This CDR3 region has 15 residues. Trimming removed 2 bases at V and 0 bases at J, with 9 bases between. CDR3 in amino acids: CASSLQGRSTDTQYF. CDR3 in DNA: TGTGCCAGCAGTTTACAGGGGAGGAGCACAGATACGCAGTATTTT.

The chain carries TRBV15 and TRBJ2-5; 7 nucleotides line up with TRBD2. CDR1 and CDR2 (germline): LNHNV, YYDKDF (reference sequence). The CDR3 spans 13 residues. With 5 bases clipped from V and 3 bases from J, the junction kept 3 bases outside the gene matches. CDR3 region: CATSGGREETQYF. DNA for the CDR3: TGTGCCACCAGCGGGGGGAGGGAAGAGACCCAGTACTTC.

In its sample, this clonotype was seen a few times. CDR3 sequence reads: CASTASGRATHEQFF. The CDR3 bases are TGTGCCAGCACGGCTAGCGGGAGGGCCACGCATGAGCAGTTCTTC. This chain links TRBV11-1 with TRBJ2-1, with 12 bases matching TRBD2. CDR1 SGHAT and CDR2 FQDESV come from the germline V gene (reference sequence). V trimming: 7 bases; J trimming: 8 bases; junction bases outside the gene matches: 9. The CDR3 totals 15 residues. The variable domain in full, with the rest retrieved from reference TRBV11-1 and TRBJ2-1, is EAEVAQSPRYKITEKSQAVAFWCDPISGHATLYWYRQILGQGPELLVQFQDESVVDDSQLPKDRFSAERLKGVDSTLKIQPAELGDSAMYLCASTASGRATHEQFFGPGTRLTVL.

With respect to this clonotype: An end of the junction differs from the germline gene, which may be a read error. The chain combines TRBV5-5 with TRBJ2-3; D gene uncertain. Germline V CDR1 and CDR2: SGHKS, YYEKEE (reference sequence). This CDR3 is 12 amino acids long. The CDR3 bases are TGCGCCAGCAGCTTAACCACAGATACGCAGTATTTT. Translated, it gives CASSLTTDTQYF.

The chain has TRBV18 and TRBJ2-7; 8 nucleotides agree with TRBD1. The trim removed 0 bases at V and 5 bases at J, leaving 6 bases unmatched. There are 15 residues in the CDR3. The germline gives CDR1 KGHSH, CDR2 LQKENI. The CDR3, as DNA: TGTGCCAGCTCACCACCGTGGCAGGGGGCCCACGAGCAGTACTTC. Protein sequence: CASSPPWQGAHEQYF. The entire variable domain, with the rest obtained from reference TRBV18 and TRBJ2-7, is as follows: NAGVMQNPRHLVRRRGQEARLRCSPMKGHSHVYWYRQLPEEGLKFMVYLQKENIIDESGMPKERFSAEFPKEGPSILRIQQVVRGDSAAYFCASSPPWQGAHEQYFGPGTRLTVT.

The V call is TRBV5-6, the J call TRBJ2-6; tentative D call: TRBD1 (5 bases). The length of the CDR3 is 15 residues. Deletions cut 4 bases from V and 3 bases from J, with 11 bases between. Germline CDR1 and CDR2: SGHDT and YYEEEE. CDR3 sequence (DNA): TGTGCCAGCAGCCCGACCAGGGTTGGGGCCAACGTCCTGACTTTC. This codes for CASSPTRVGANVLTF.